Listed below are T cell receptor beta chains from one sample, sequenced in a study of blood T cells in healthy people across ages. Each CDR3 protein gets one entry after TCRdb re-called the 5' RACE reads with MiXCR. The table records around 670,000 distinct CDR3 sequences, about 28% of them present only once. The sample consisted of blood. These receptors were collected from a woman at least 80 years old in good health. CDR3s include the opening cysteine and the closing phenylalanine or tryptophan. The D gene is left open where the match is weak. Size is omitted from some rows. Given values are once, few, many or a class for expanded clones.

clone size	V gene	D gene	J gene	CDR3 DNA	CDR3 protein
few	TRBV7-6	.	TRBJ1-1	TGTGCCAGCAGCTTGGGGGGGGAGATCACTGAAGCTTTCTTT	CASSLGGEITEAFF
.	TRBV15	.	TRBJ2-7	TGTGCCACCAGCCGAGAACGAGGTTACGAGCAGTACTTC	CATSRERGYEQYF
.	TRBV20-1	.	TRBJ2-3	TGCAGTGCTAGAGATTGGACGGATGCTTCTAGCACAGATACGCAGTATTTT	CSARDWTDASSTDTQYF
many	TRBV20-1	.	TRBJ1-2	TGCAGTGCTAGAGACCCGGGTGTATATGGCTACACCTTC	CSARDPGVYGYTF
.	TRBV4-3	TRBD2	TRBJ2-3	TGCGCCAGCGGCCACAGGGTAGCGGGGGGCACAGACACGCAGTATTTT	CASGHRVAGGTDTQYF
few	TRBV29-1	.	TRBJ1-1	TGCAGCGTTGAGGTCGGCAGATCCACGAACACTGAAGCTTTCTTT	CSVEVGRSTNTEAFF
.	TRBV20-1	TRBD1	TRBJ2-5	TGCAGTGCTAGTCAGGGGGCTATCCAAGAGACCCAGTACTTC	CSASQGAIQETQYF
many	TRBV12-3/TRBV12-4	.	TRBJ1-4	TGTGCCAGCAGTTTAGAAAGCTCCAGCGGAAAACTGTTTTTT	CASSLESSSGKLFF
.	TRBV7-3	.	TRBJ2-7	TGTGCCAGCAGCTTAGGTCCTCTAAAAGGGACCAGGTACAATGAGCAGTACTTC	CASSLGPLKGTRYNEQYF
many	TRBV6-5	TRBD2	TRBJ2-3	TGTGCCAGCAGTCGGCTAGCGGGGGCTACAGATACGCAGTATTTT	CASSRLAGATDTQYF
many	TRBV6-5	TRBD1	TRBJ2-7	TGTGCCAGCAGTACCCGGACAGGGCGGAGCTCCTACGAGCAGTACTTC	CASSTRTGRSSYEQYF
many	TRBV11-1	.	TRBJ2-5	TGTGCCAGCAGCGCCGCCATTAGGGAGACCCAGTACTTC	CASSAAIRETQYF